The 26 T cell receptor beta chains presented below share a single source sample, sequenced in a study of blood T cell repertoires in COVID-19. The repertoire was sequenced with immunoSEQ multiplex PCR; TCRdb's copy has only in-frame clones and lacks some. Of some 160,000 clones listed, roughly 75% are singletons. The sequenced sample consisted of peripheral blood. The receptors stem from a man aged 70-80 years with active or convalescent COVID-19.

This clone was seen a single time. This chain uses TRBV13 with TRBJ2-5, with 8 bases that match TRBD1. Losses at the gene ends were 5 bases for V and 7 bases for J; bases not matched to a gene: 9. There are 14 residues in the CDR3. The germline V gene has CDR1 PRHDT and CDR2 FYEKMQ (reference sequence). CDR3 in amino acids: CASSGTTGDGTQYF. The CDR3, as DNA: TGTGCCAGCAGCGGGACGACAGGGGATGGGACCCAGTACTTC.

The V and J genes are TRBV5-1 and TRBJ2-5; a weak D match, TRBD2 (6 bases). Trimming took off 4 bases at V and 1 base at J, with 11 bases between the two ends. Germline assignment: CDR1 SGHRS and CDR2 YFSETQ. The CDR3 is 14 amino acids. CDR3 sequence: CASSTSGSQETQYF. The CDR3 DNA sequence: TGCGCCAGCAGCACCTCCGGGAGCCAAGAGACCCAGTACTTC.

The V call is TRBV19, the J call TRBJ2-7; possibly TRBD2 for D (6 bases). The CDR3 has 16 residues. V shed 4 bases and J shed 3 bases, with 19 bases lying between them. Germline V CDR1 and CDR2: LNHDA, SQIVND (reference sequence). The CDR3 protein is CASSTLGLPQDYEQYF. The CDR3 DNA reads as TGTGCCAGTAGTACCCTGGGACTCCCCCAAGACTACGAGCAGTACTTC.

This clone was observed a few times. The V and J genes are TRBV7-6 and TRBJ1-5, with no clear D. The length of the CDR3 is 18 residues. Germline CDR1 is SGHVS and CDR2 is FNYEAQ. Trimming took off 7 bases at V and 4 bases at J, with 26 bases between the two ends. The CDR3 spells CASNRRNPKHDTNQPQHF. The CDR3 nucleotides are TGTGCCAGCAATAGGAGGAACCCGAAACACGATACTAATCAGCCCCAGCATTTT.

V is TRBV9 and J is TRBJ2-3; D is possibly TRBD2 (6 bases). CDR1 and CDR2 (germline): SGDLS, YYNGEE. The V end was cut by 1 base, the J end by 5 bases, with 14 bases between. This CDR3 spans 15 amino acids. CDR3 bases: TGTGCCAGCAGCGTATTGGGCGGGGCAGGAGATACGCAGTATTTT. Its protein product is CASSVLGGAGDTQYF.

This chain connects TRBV6-2 or TRBV6-3 to TRBJ1-1; TRBD1 is a possible D gene (6 bases). V lost 4 bases and J lost 4, with 16 bases in between. The germline V gene has CDR1 MNHEY and CDR2 SVGEGT. This CDR3 has 15 amino acids. Written as DNA, the CDR3 is TGTGCCAGCAGTTCCTCGACCTCAGGGGCCACTGAAGCTTTCTTT. Protein product: CASSSSTSGATEAFF.

The chain combines TRBV4-1 with TRBJ2-5; TRBD2 aligns across 8 bases. Germline V gives CDR1 MGHRA, CDR2 YSYEKL. V shed 1 base, J shed 6 bases, and the junction held 7 bases outside the gene matches. The CDR3 is 15 amino acids. CDR3 nucleotide sequence: TGCGCCAGCAGCCAAGTGGACGGGAGGGCCAAGACCCAGTACTTC. Encoded protein: CASSQVDGRAKTQYF.

About this clone: Distinct nucleotide sequences in the sample also encode this CDR3. The V call is TRBV19, the J call TRBJ1-3; D uncertain. The CDR3 length is 16 residues. V gave up 4 bases and J gave up 0 bases, with 13 bases separating them. CDR1 and CDR2 (germline): LNHDA, SQIVND (reference sequence). The DNA for the CDR3 is TGTGCCAGTAGTAAGGCCCGACAAACCTCTGGAAACACCATATATTTT. Protein product: CASSKARQTSGNTIYF.

This clone was seen repeatedly, ten times or more. This chain uses TRBV3-1 (or the pseudogene TRBV3-2) with TRBJ2-7; D perhaps matches TRBD1 (6 bases). This CDR3 is 14 amino acids long. CDR1 is LGHDT and CDR2 is YNNKEL in the germline V gene (reference sequence). Deletions cut 1 base from V and 0 bases from J, with 7 bases between. CDR3: CASSQGDNSYEQYF. In nucleotides, the CDR3 is TGTGCCAGCAGCCAAGGGGACAACTCCTACGAGCAGTACTTC.

The V and J genes are TRBV2 and TRBJ1-2, with TRBD1 identical over 9 bases. The CDR3 covers 13 residues. CDR1 SNHLY and CDR2 FYNNEI come from the germline V gene. J was trimmed by 8 bases and V by 9 bases; bases with no gene match: 10. The CDR3 DNA reads as TGTGCCAGTTTAACGGGACAGGGAGAAGGCTACACCTTC. Translating gives CASLTGQGEGYTF. Complete variable domain (other parts from reference TRBV2 and TRBJ1-2): EPEVTQTPSHQVTQMGQEVILRCVPISNHLYFYWYRQILGQKVEFLVSFYNNEISEKSEIFDDQFSVERPDGSNFTLKIRSTKLEDSAMYFCASLTGQGEGYTFGSGTRLTVV.

In regard to this clone: An end of the junction does not agree with germline; a read error may underlie this. The V call is TRBV7-8, the J call TRBJ1-1; D might be TRBD1 (6 bases). From germline, CDR1 is SGHVS and CDR2 FQNEAQ. The CDR3 extends over 13 amino acids. The CDR3 coding sequence is TGTGCAAGCAAAACAGGGTTGAACACTGAAGCTTTCTTT. Its protein is CASKTGLNTEAFF.

The J gene is TRBJ2-3, the V gene TRBV5-1; 12 bases align to TRBD2. This CDR3 has 15 amino acids. Trimming removed 4 bases from V and 6 bases from J; junction bases left unmatched: 6. Germline V CDR1 and CDR2: SGHRS, YFSETQ. The chain's CDR3 is CASSPTTSGSDTQYF. CDR3 nucleotide sequence: TGCGCCAGCAGCCCGACGACTAGCGGGAGTGATACGCAGTATTTT.

Notes on this clone: The same CDR3 is also encoded by other DNA sequences in this sample. The V gene is TRBV18, the J gene TRBJ2-5; no clear D gene. Germline V gene data show CDR1 as KGHSH and CDR2 as LQKENI. The CDR3 is 13 amino acids. Trimming shortened V by 0 bases and J by 3 bases, and 5 bases separated the two germline ends. The CDR3 loop is CASSPPSKETQYF. CDR3 sequence (DNA): TGTGCCAGCTCACCACCCAGTAAAGAGACCCAGTACTTC.

The chain is built from TRBV5-1 and TRBJ1-6, with 11 bases matching TRBD1. Germline V lookup: CDR1 SGHRS, CDR2 YFSETQ. The CDR3 is made up of 15 amino acids. Losses at the gene ends were 2 bases for V and 10 bases for J; bases not matched to a gene: 5. In DNA, the CDR3 is TGCGCCAGCAGCTTACCGGGGACAGGGGGATCACCCCTCCACTTT. It is translated as CASSLPGTGGSPLHF.

The chain has TRBV7-3 and TRBJ2-1, with D maybe TRBD2 (5 bases). There are 14 residues in the CDR3. V lost 4 bases and J 4 bases, leaving 11 bases between the germline ends. Germline CDR1 is SGHTA and CDR2 is FQGTGA. This chain's CDR3 is CASSSRGLYNEQFF. The CDR3 DNA follows: TGTGCCAGCAGCTCCCGGGGATTGTACAATGAGCAGTTCTTC.

The V and J genes are TRBV5-4 and TRBJ2-3; no clear D gene. This CDR3 has 13 amino acids. V lost 1 base to trimming and J lost 4 bases, with 7 bases between them. Per the germline V gene, CDR1 is SGHNT and CDR2 is YYREEE (reference sequence). This chain's CDR3 is CASSLRGPDTQYF. CDR3 sequence (DNA): TGTGCCAGCAGCTTGCGAGGCCCAGATACGCAGTATTTT.

The rearrangement links TRBV19 to TRBJ1-3; 7 bases fit TRBD1. Germline CDR1 reads LNHDA; CDR2 reads SQIVND (reference sequence). The CDR3 consists of 13 residues. V dropped 5 bases and J dropped 9; count of bases not matched to a gene: 7. The CDR3 region has the DNA TGTGCCAGTAGTCCACAGGGGATCGGCACCATATATTTT. This gives the protein CASSPQGIGTIYF.

The chain has TRBV18 and TRBJ1-2; 7 nucleotides line up with TRBD1. Germline V lookup: CDR1 KGHSH, CDR2 LQKENI. The CDR3 extends over 15 amino acids. The V segment lost 2 bases and the J segment 4 bases; nucleotides outside the gene matches: 7. DNA for the CDR3: TGTGCCAGCTCACCAGAGCAGGGGGATATCTATGGCTACACCTTC. It is translated as CASSPEQGDIYGYTF.

This clone was seen a single time. The V call is TRBV6-2 or TRBV6-3, the J call TRBJ1-2; D gene uncertain. CDR3 length equals 17 residues. V was cut by 4 bases and J by 2 bases, with 20 bases left in between. CDR1 and CDR2 (germline): MNHEY, SVGEGT. The CDR3 is CASSLPPPRTENYGYTF. The CDR3 DNA sequence: TGTGCCAGCAGTTTACCTCCCCCCCGGACTGAAAACTATGGCTACACCTTC.

The rearrangement joins TRBV15 to TRBJ1-3, with 8 bases identical to TRBD1. The CDR3 has 17 residues. J lost 4 bases, V lost 3 bases, and 11 bases had no gene match. Germline CDR1 and CDR2: LNHNV and YYDKDF (reference sequence). The CDR3 DNA follows: TGTGCCACCAGCAGGGACCCAGGGGGCGCGATGGGAAACACCATATATTTT. Translating it yields CATSRDPGGAMGNTIYF.

This rearrangement joins TRBV2 to TRBJ2-2; TRBD1 matches 9 bases. This CDR3 spans 15 amino acids. After removal of 6 bases from V and 4 bases from J, the junction contained 6 bases not matched to a gene. CDR1 is SNHLY and CDR2 is FYNNEI in the germline V gene. The CDR3 DNA follows: TGTGCCAGCAGACTACAGGGGGCGGGCACCGGGGAGCTGTTTTTT. Amino acid sequence: CASRLQGAGTGELFF. The full variable domain, its missing parts supplied by reference TRBV2 and TRBJ2-2, is EPEVTQTPSHQVTQMGQEVILRCVPISNHLYFYWYRQILGQKVEFLVSFYNNEISEKSEIFDDQFSVERPDGSNFTLKIRSTKLEDSAMYFCASRLQGAGTGELFFGEGSRLTVL.

The chain combines TRBV25-1 with TRBJ1-1, with TRBD1 matching over 8 bases. Germline V gene lookup returns CDR1 MGHDK and CDR2 SYGVNS. CDR3 length: 17 amino acids. Unmatched junction bases numbered 14, after V lost 4 bases and J lost 4 bases. The CDR3 reads CASSAPPGQGASTEAFF. The CDR3, as DNA: TGTGCCAGCAGTGCCCCCCCGGGGCAGGGGGCTAGCACTGAAGCTTTCTTT.

The sample holds a few counts of this clone. This chain joins TRBV5-4 and TRBJ2-3; no reliable D call. The CDR3 covers 13 residues. Germline CDR1 is SGHNT and CDR2 is YYREEE (reference sequence). V was clipped by 4 bases and J by 6 bases, with 12 bases between them. This CDR3 reads CASSRDSSDTQYF. Here the CDR3 DNA reads TGTGCCAGCAGCAGAGATAGTTCTGATACGCAGTATTTT.

The V gene is TRBV13, the J gene TRBJ2-4; 8 positions match TRBD2. Germline CDR1 PRHDT, CDR2 FYEKMQ (reference sequence). The CDR3 runs to 17 residues. The junction had 11 bases not matched to a gene; V was cut back by 0 bases and J by 7 bases. CDR3 DNA sequence: TGTGCCAGCAGCTTAGGAACCGGGCGGGGGGCCGAGAACATTCAGTACTTC. Residues: CASSLGTGRGAENIQYF.

V and J are TRBV6-2 or TRBV6-3 and TRBJ2-4, with D hard to call. Trimming removed 5 bases from V and 7 bases from J, with 6 bases in between. Per the germline V gene, CDR1 is MNHEY and CDR2 is SVGEGT. CDR3 size: 11 residues. CDR3 nucleotide sequence: TGTGCCAGCAGTGGGCTTAACATTCAGTACTTC. It encodes CASSGLNIQYF.

This rearrangement joins TRBV10-3 to TRBJ1-2; weak D call: TRBD1 (5 bases). The germline gives CDR1 ENHRY, CDR2 SYGVKD. The V end lost 3 bases, the J end lost 4 bases, and 15 bases lay between the germline ends. There are 15 residues in the CDR3. The CDR3 coding sequence is TGTGCCATCAGTGACTTACTACGGGGACTCTATGGCTACACCTTC. It encodes CAISDLLRGLYGYTF.